This TCR beta chain was documented in a study of cytomegalovirus exposure and HLA in healthy donors (dated by TCRdb to 2016 to 2017). As for the study more broadly: According to an earlier analysis of several hundred of the donors, about 170 million T cells yielded over 100 million unique TCR beta sequences and less than 300 Gb of sequence data. Among about 410 genotyped donors of the cohort, an average of around 250,000 unique TCR beta nucleotide sequences was sequenced per donor, of which about 19% were non-productive. The genetic ancestry cluster associated with self-reported Caucasian donors included 81% of the 398 genotyped donors. About five DR-DQ haplotypes were treated as single units for association and clustering because of strong linkage in the cohort. A later analysis re-examined previously published TCR beta repertoires from 500 to 700 donors and added high-resolution HLA genotyping to investigate patterns of TCR occurrence. Donor age, sex, ethnicity and CMV serostatus were compiled alongside the repertoire data. The T cell repertoires of some 670 subjects were profiled by immunosequencing and related to cytomegalovirus serostatus. To predict cytomegalovirus infection status, the study brought together high-throughput TCR immunosequencing, statistical association of individual TCRs with disease status, and machine learning. The number of donors typed differed by locus, with roughly 620-630 for A, B, C, DRB1 and DQB1, roughly 520 for DQA1, 600 to 610 for DPA1, and 472 for DPB1. The study was designed to test whether signatures of past pathogen exposure could be identified by cataloging public T cell receptors. An earlier analysis of around 540 of the donors applied high-throughput TCR beta sequencing to assess whether each TCR beta V gene segment acted as functional or pseudogenic. Both class I and class II loci were covered by HLA typing, at four-digit resolution. An early release that covered some 630 HLA-typed donors contained around 330 gigabases of sequencing data and tens of millions of unique TCR sequences. Genome-wide SNP genotypes for about three fifths of the roughly 700 donors were used in a later genetic analysis, which treated that subset as a discovery cohort. Every discovery cohort repertoire had been produced on one sequencing platform. A separate validation cohort of about 110 different subjects was used in addition to the 666-subject first cohort. The later analysis used no new phenotypic data to find candidate immune exposures, relying instead on TCR beta sequences and their occurrence across donors. Beyond this particular receptor, the publication reports: The presence/absence analyses assumed that sequencing depth was roughly uniform across donors, and that assumption may not be true. In a later analysis, the rate of TCR association differed among HLA loci, with DRB1 alleles having the most associated TCRs and HLA-C alleles having the fewest. An earlier analysis of around 500 of the donors showed that most TCR beta V segments appeared in productive rearrangements either about 87% or about 30% of the time, which broadly matched IMGT annotations. The study gave a list of roughly 150 TCR beta chains associated with cytomegalovirus. A few of the identified cytomegalovirus-associated TCR beta chains were confirmed in vitro to be specific for cytomegalovirus antigens. The authors suggested that the approach could potentially be extended to other disease states and immunological phenotypes. Cytomegalovirus status was reported to be diagnosed by the classifier with high specificity and sensitivity in both the original and validation cohorts. A cluster of highly shared sequence variants was judged likely to be a technical artifact of the sequencing pipeline. In a later genetic analysis, a missense DCLRE1C variant was associated with V-gene and J-gene trimming of TCR beta chains, and the association was replicated in an independent cohort. Because the 87-base-pair reads could not distinguish some IMGT-functional V segments, including TRBV6-2 and TRBV6-3, those segments were excluded. Several of the top co-occurrence clusters appeared to be linked to parvovirus B19, influenza, CMV and Epstein-Barr virus, according to a later analysis. When HLA alleles, especially DR and DQ, strongly co-occurred, TCR associations were difficult to assign to individual alleles. Compared with equally common non-associated chains, HLA-associated TCR beta chains in a later analysis were more clonally expanded and had lower generation probabilities. Most TCR sequences were seen in very few donors, while some public TCRs were found in many individuals. Because some donors lacked HLA typing at each locus, the association tests relied only on the typed subset. In a later analysis, 16,951 TCR beta sequences were associated with specific HLA alleles at a false discovery rate of 0.05. Most CMV-associated TCR beta chains appeared to be HLA-restricted in a later analysis, and the HLA associations seemed to be driven largely by CMV exposure. Linkage disequilibrium might explain the correlated functional status among segregating V segments, but an unknown experimental factor could not be ruled out. Because counts were too low, about 17 rarely observed V segments, including chromosome 9 orphons, were excluded from the earlier analysis of 500 to 700 of the donors. A further reported finding was that TCR beta sequences accurately predicted the HLA-A and HLA-B alleles for most subjects in the first cohort. The cohort was sequenced for TCR beta chains only, and without alpha or paired-chain data the features that could be detected were limited. Immune exposure information for the cohort was limited to CMV serostatus. Compared with the roughly 600-donor mean, donors in an Asian-associated ancestry cluster had fewer N-insertions in productive TCRs, according to a later genetic analysis.

Per the germline V gene, LGHNA is the CDR1 and YSLEER is the CDR2. The CDR3 runs 14 residues from the cysteine to the phenylalanine. Only CDR3 DNA remains: 42 bases, in frame from the first base. The cohort was made up of approximately 670 healthy bone marrow donors. At the time of sampling, all cohort members were nominally healthy, though unrecorded immune exposures were likely present. The donor tested CMV seropositive, placing the donor among the roughly 270 seropositive members of the cohort. A peripheral blood sample was collected from each donor, and TCR beta sequencing was performed on peripheral blood mononuclear cells. The Qiagen DNeasy Blood Extraction Kit was used to extract genomic DNA from the blood cell samples. To prepare the library, the immunoSEQ multiplex PCR assay was applied. For the multiplex PCR, a mixture combining 60 forward primers for TCR Vbeta segments and 13 reverse primers for TCR Jbeta segments was used. The CDR3 region of rearranged TCR beta genes was amplified from genomic DNA by a multiplex PCR assay. The amplified TCR beta libraries were sequenced on the Illumina HiSeq System as 87-base-pair reads. Under the source paper's analysis protocol: In a later analysis, 70 million to 95 million unique TCR beta chains were counted across the 690 or so repertoires, and roughly 11 million of these chains were shared by at least two donors. Raw reads were error-corrected and collapsed into unique sequences with a nearest-neighbor algorithm that merged closely related sequences to remove PCR and sequencing errors. To assign V, D and J gene segments, CDR3 sequences were aligned to IMGT reference sequences. For a sequence to be retained, at least a six-nucleotide match to both a V gene segment and a J gene segment was required. Rearrangements were classified as productive when the CDR3 lacked stop codons and remained in frame with V and J, and all other rearrangements were classified as non-productive. CDR3 was defined by IMGT convention, running from the second conserved V-encoded cysteine to the conserved J-encoded phenylalanine. In an earlier analysis of approximately 500 of the donors, sequences lacking an unambiguous match to a single V gene segment were excluded. An earlier analysis of about 600 of the donors called V segments functional above 56.7% productive rearrangements and segregating when the between-donor standard deviation exceeded 5%. A statistical classification framework was built for diagnosing cytomegalovirus status from the catalog of TCR beta chain sequences. V and J gene assignment, in a later analysis, came from comparing TCR nucleotide sequences with IMGT/GENE-DB human TR gene sequences. The TCRdist pipeline was used in a later analysis to assign CDR3 sequences and most-parsimonious VDJ recombination scenarios. In a later analysis, each TCR beta chain was defined by its CDR3 amino acid sequence together with its V-gene family, and reads without a unique V-gene family were excluded. To address suspected cross-contamination and a sequencing artifact, a later analysis removed several hundred highly shared, low-generation-probability nucleotide sequences. In a later analysis, a clonal expansion index for each public chain was calculated from normalized within-repertoire ranks of inferred template counts. A later analysis computed generation probabilities with a VDJ recombination model fitted to out-of-frame rearrangements, and checked the results against IGoR. A later analysis scored TCR-TCR, TCR-HLA and TCR-CMV co-occurrence with hypergeometric tests, applying a repertoire-size bias correction to TCR pairs. To estimate false discovery rates, a later analysis permuted the HLA or CMV assignments 20 times. In a later analysis, co-occurring TCRs were grouped using DBSCAN, and TCRdist sequence similarity was added for clustering within HLA-allele-positive subsets. Repertoires with fewer than 30,000 or more than 120,000 public chains, plus five repertoires with anomalous nucleotide sharing, were excluded from co-occurrence clustering. The clones in this table, taken by TCRdb from immuneACCESS, are in-frame only. Not every clone is retained; where verified, under half of the shortfall comes from an unresolved V gene, and the cause of the rest is unknown. That table furnishes V, J and clone size, whereas the DNA furnished D and trimming. The sample yields under 150,000 clones; more than 70% were counted once. In total, the top ten clones hold less than 1.5% of the sample.

Comments on this clone: No cognate antigen has been identified for it. It has no much larger one-base neighbor in the sample; base qualities were not kept.

This chain is built from TRBV4-3 and TRBJ2-5; TRBD2 is perhaps the D gene, given 5 matching bases. The DNA matches TRBJ2-7 better at its end, which makes the J call doubtful. The clonotype was recovered from a male donor in good health and CMV-seropositive. The sequenced material came from PBMCs. Here is the DNA: TGCGCCAGCAGCCACGGACGGGGATCCTACGAGCAGTACTTC. Its protein reads: CASSHGRGSYEQYF.